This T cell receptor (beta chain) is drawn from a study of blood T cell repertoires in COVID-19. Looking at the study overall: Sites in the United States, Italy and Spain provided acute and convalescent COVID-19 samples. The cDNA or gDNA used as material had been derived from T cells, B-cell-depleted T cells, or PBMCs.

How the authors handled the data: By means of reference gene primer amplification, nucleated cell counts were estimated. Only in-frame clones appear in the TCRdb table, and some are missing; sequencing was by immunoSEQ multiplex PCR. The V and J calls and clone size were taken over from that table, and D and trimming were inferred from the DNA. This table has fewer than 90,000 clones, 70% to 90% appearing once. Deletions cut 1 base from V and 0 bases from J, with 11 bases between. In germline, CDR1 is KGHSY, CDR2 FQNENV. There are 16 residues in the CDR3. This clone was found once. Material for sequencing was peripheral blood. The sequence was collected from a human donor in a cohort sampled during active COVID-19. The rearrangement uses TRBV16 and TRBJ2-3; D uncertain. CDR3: CASSQFLFSSTDTQYF. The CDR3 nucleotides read TGTGCCAGCAGCCAATTCTTGTTCTCTAGCACAGATACGCAGTATTTT.